This T cell receptor beta chain was obtained from a study of regulatory T cells in long-lasting Graves disease (dated by TCRdb to the early 2020s). Background for the entire study: Patients with newly diagnosed Graves' disease had been on antithyroid drugs for under 3 months. Persistent Graves' disease patients were compared with newly diagnosed Graves' disease patients by peripheral blood TCR sequencing and RNA sequencing. The study was registered as a clinical trial and conducted in China. A total of some 33 samples were covered by TCR sequencing, comprising about 13 persistent and roughly 20 newly diagnosed Graves' disease patients. General study outcomes and caveats: Compared with newly diagnosed patients, patients with persistent Graves' disease had lower TCR Shannon entropy and fewer highly expanded clones, which suggests clonal expansion. Sequencing and analysis were restricted to the TCR beta chain. A larger number of public clonotypes was shared among persistent patients (approximately 2,500) than among newly diagnosed patients (about 990). The authors noted that the small sample size was a limitation that may lower accuracy. Because the primary lesion, thyroid tissue, could not be accessed, the study looked at peripheral blood alone.

This clonotype has at least ten counts. Its antigen is unknown. No much larger clonotype is one base removed from it; base qualities were not supplied. This sample's time point label indicates: newly diagnosed GD, antithyroid drugs for less than 3 months. For both TCR sequencing and RNA sequencing, RNA was extracted from PBMCs in TRIzol. Graves' disease was diagnosed according to American Thyroid Association guidelines. Patients for the study were recruited at an endocrinology department in Xi'an, China. From each patient, around 8.3 milliliters of peripheral blood was collected into an EDTA anticoagulant tube. Ficoll Paque Plus density gradient separation was used to isolate PBMCs, and no further T cell sorting was done. An Agilent 2100 Bioanalyzer and agarose gel were used to check RNA quality, and a NanoDrop 2000 was used to measure RNA concentration. Library generation was performed with multiplex PCR. Sequencing was carried out with an Illumina HiSeq 4000. To build TCR beta libraries, CDR3 regions were amplified by Arm-PCR using iRepertoire HTBI primers. Gel purification was performed on PCR products prior to sequencing. The authors processed their data as follows. Gene usage analysis of CDR3 amino acid clonotypes used the approximately 62 TRBV and about 15 TRBJ segments found across samples. Filtered high-quality paired reads were merged into contigs using COPE and FqMerger. BLAST was used to align contigs to the IMGT TRBV, TRBD and TRBJ reference genes, and CDR3 was defined following IMGT. Clonotypes above 0.1% frequency were classified as highly expanded clones. Repertoire diversity was measured by Shannon entropy, and V-J evenness by the Gini coefficient. A clonotype was considered public if more than one individual shared it. TCRdb reanalyzed the raw reads on its own, using fastp at Q25 for trimming and MiXCR for clone calling, and kept in-frame beta chains. Rows with a matching CDR3 protein are joined into one entry that keeps the most common DNA and genes. The V and J calls come from TCRdb's annotation, not from the publication. The sample table records around 360,000 distinct CDR3 sequences; roughly 17% of these occur just once. Roughly a fifth of the sample goes to the ten largest clones.

These data were also reused for a study on T cells in Graves' hyperthyroidism and ophthalmopathy. Drawing on the second study: Stable Graves' hyperthyroidism was defined as no progression to ophthalmopathy during 18 months of follow-up. The hyperthyroidism patients were between 18 and 65 years old and newly diagnosed, with a disease duration of less than 2 months. Patients with uncontrolled infections, other autoimmune diseases, pregnancy or lactation were excluded. Diagnoses were based on clinical symptoms, serum thyroxine and TRAb, thyroid ultrasound and orbital computed tomography. For the first round of RT-PCR on the TCR CDR3, the HTBI primer set was used together with the Qiagen OneStep RT-PCR kit. Most expanded thyroid clonotypes (frequency above 0.001) were also detected in blood, a finding suggesting that blood repertoires may reflect thyroid immune responses. In cross-validation, a model built on a 13 V-J signature told ophthalmopathy apart from stable hyperthyroidism with approximately 90% sensitivity and 81% to 82% specificity, and in testing the same model reached 80%/75%. In validation, the model predicted progression to ophthalmopathy with approximately 70% sensitivity and around 72% specificity, a median of 6.5 months before onset. A discovery cohort of about 95 patients, approximately 44 with Graves' ophthalmopathy and about 58 with stable Graves' hyperthyroidism, was used to find distinguishing TCR V-J signatures. Prospective prediction of ophthalmopathy was tested in an independent validation cohort of some 20 hyperthyroidism patients and 15 to 17 patients who later progressed to ophthalmopathy. The roughly 91 discovery patients were randomly divided into training and test sets at a 7:3 ratio. In about six Graves' hyperthyroidism patients, the study also compared T-cell repertoires from thyroid tissue with T-cell repertoires from blood. After blood sampling, hyperthyroidism patients were treated with methimazole at a starting dose of 30 mg daily, and ophthalmopathy patients were treated with high-dose intravenous methylprednisolone. Libraries were constructed in a second round of multiplex PCR, after which size selection and purification were carried out. The libraries were sequenced on an Illumina HiSeq2000 using paired-end 100 bp reads. SOAPnuke was used to process the raw data, with reads discarded if the reads contained adapters or uncalled bases, had a mean Phred below 15, or lacked an exact constant-primer or identifier match. High-quality paired reads were merged with COPE v1.2.5, and unique nucleotide sequences were defined as clonotypes. MiTCR v1.1 was used to align clonotypes to the IMGT TRBV, TRBD and TRBJ reference segments. Only V-J combinations with frequency above 0.0001, covering about 99% of repertoires, were analysed. A TCS score was defined as the ratio between F50 (clonal expansion) and ExV (chaos), using BLOSUM62-based TCRdist between CDR3 peptides within each V-J. Welch's t-statistics and random forest reduced fewer than 600 V-J features to fewer than 15, which were used in a naive Bayes classifier (R e1071). Sample size was not statistically predetermined, and blinding of investigators to group allocation was not performed. TCR Vbeta CDR3 sequencing of approximately 140 peripheral blood samples (43 ophthalmopathy, under 80 hyperthyroidism and around 17 progressor patients) is reported in the paper.

This TCR was recovered from a woman between 18 and 29 years old with Graves disease. Donor details come from another sample of the same person, matched by shared clones. The input for sequencing was peripheral blood mononuclear cells (PBMCs), taken at new diagnosis, from a patient treated with antithyroid drugs.

The nucleotide sequence reads as follows: TGTGCCAGCAGCCGGACAGTTTTCGAGCAGTACTTC. It encodes CASSRTVFEQYF. This chain joins TRBV28 to TRBJ2-7; the best D guess is TRBD1, with 6 bases matching. Taken from cysteine to phenylalanine, the CDR3 has 12 residues. The kept DNA is CDR3 alone, 36 bases in frame from the first base. V is pared back by 6 bases and J by 6 bases, with 12 bases lying between the germline termini. From a lookup of the germline V gene, CDR1 and CDR2 are MDHEN and SYDVKM.